The rows below give T cell receptor beta chains drawn from one sample of a study of cytomegalovirus exposure and HLA in healthy donors. Only in-frame clones appear in the TCRdb table, and some are missing; sequencing was by immunoSEQ multiplex PCR. The sample lists 210,000 or so clones, around 86% occurring once. Sample: PBMCs. Receptor source: a woman between 45 and 60 years old in good health and CMV-seropositive. The CDR3 runs from the conserved cysteine through the conserved F or W. A D gene is named only where the DNA matches it firmly. Where a row states a size, it is once, few, many or the class of an expanded clone; other rows omit it.

V: TRBV7-2; J: TRBJ2-5; D: TRBD1; length: 16; size: NA; CDR3: CASSLEVSGGAETQYF
V: TRBV4-1; J: TRBJ2-7; D: NA; length: 15; size: NA; CDR3: CASSLARALTYEQYF
V: TRBV2; J: TRBJ2-7; D: NA; length: 14; size: NA; CDR3: CASSELPVSYEQYF
V: TRBV28; J: TRBJ1-5; D: TRBD1; length: 17; size: NA; CDR3: CASSKQRTGNSNQPQHF
V: TRBV7-3; J: TRBJ2-7; D: TRBD1; length: 13; size: few; CDR3: CASSSSTGTAQYF
V: TRBV19; J: TRBJ1-1; D: NA; length: 15; size: NA; CDR3: CASSIVSLMNTEAFF
V: TRBV27; J: TRBJ1-6; D: NA; length: 11; size: NA; CDR3: CASKRAEPLHF
V: TRBV5-1; J: TRBJ2-7; D: TRBD2; length: 15; size: NA; CDR3: CASSFSAGGSYEQYF
V: TRBV5-6; J: NA; D: NA; length: 12; size: NA; CDR3: CASSLQGYEQYF
V: TRBV20-1; J: TRBJ1-1; D: NA; length: 11; size: few; CDR3: CSAWRITEAFF
V: TRBV7-2; J: TRBJ1-2; D: NA; length: 14; size: NA; CDR3: CASSLYRVEDGYTF